The clone carrying this T cell receptor beta chain occurred a few times. Repertoires were generated with immunoSEQ multiplex PCR, while TCRdb's copy carries only in-frame clones and drops some. There are 150,000 to 200,000 clones in the sample; 70% to 80% occur only once, and roughly 8.8% lies in the top ten. The sample is drawn from a study of blood T cell repertoires in COVID-19. Turning to the study itself: Acute-phase and convalescent COVID-19 samples originated in the United States, Italy and Spain. From T cells, B-cell-depleted T cells, or PBMCs came the material, which was cDNA or gDNA.

Material: peripheral blood. This sequence was found in a woman between 50 and 59 years old with active or convalescent COVID-19.

The CDR3 spells CASSPRSLAGADTQYF. DNA of the CDR3: TGCGCCAGCAGCCCCCGCTCCCTAGCGGGAGCGGATACGCAGTATTTT. V and J are TRBV5-1 and TRBJ2-3; 10 nucleotides line up with TRBD2. Germline V lookup: CDR1 SGHRS, CDR2 YFSETQ. The CDR3 loop spans 16 amino acids. V lost 4 bases to trimming and J lost 6 bases; unmatched junction nucleotides: 11.